This T cell receptor beta chain was documented in a study of CD8 T cells in Susac syndrome. The germline V and J ends were trimmed by 4 bases and 4 bases, with 16 bases remaining between them. The CDR3 is 15 amino acids. The V gene's germline CDR1 is MGHRA and CDR2 YSYEKL. An amount of RNA that ranged from roughly 0.45 to 1 ug was reverse transcribed with random hexamers. TCRdb re-analysed the immunoSEQ multiplex PCR reads in MiXCR, keeping a single row per CDR3 protein. The profile covers around 110,000 distinct CDR3 sequences, with roughly 95% appearing a single time and less than 0.15% taken by the ten largest. Negative isolation yielded CD8+ and CD4+ T cells; FACS enriched TEMRA cells.

This sequence joins TRBV4-1 and TRBJ1-2; the D is unclear. Source material: CD4+ T cells from PBMCs. The TCR was taken from a human donor with Susac syndrome. Here the CDR3 DNA reads TGCGCCAGCAGCCTCTCCCCGACCGCGAGCTATGGCTACACCTTC. Protein product: CASSLSPTASYGYTF.